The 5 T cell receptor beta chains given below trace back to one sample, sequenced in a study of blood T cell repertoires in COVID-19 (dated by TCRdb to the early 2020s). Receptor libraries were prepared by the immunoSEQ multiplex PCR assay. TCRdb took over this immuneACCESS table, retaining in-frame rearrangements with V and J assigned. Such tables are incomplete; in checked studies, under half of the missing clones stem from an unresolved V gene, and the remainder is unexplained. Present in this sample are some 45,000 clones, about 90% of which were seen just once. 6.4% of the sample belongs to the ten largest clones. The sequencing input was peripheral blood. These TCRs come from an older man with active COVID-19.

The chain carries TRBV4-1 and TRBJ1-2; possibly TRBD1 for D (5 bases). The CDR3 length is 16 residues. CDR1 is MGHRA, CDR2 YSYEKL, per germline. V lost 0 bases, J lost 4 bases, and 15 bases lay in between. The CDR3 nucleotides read TGCGCCAGCAGCCAAGATACCTCTGGCAGGGCCTATGGCTACACCTTC. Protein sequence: CASSQDTSGRAYGYTF.

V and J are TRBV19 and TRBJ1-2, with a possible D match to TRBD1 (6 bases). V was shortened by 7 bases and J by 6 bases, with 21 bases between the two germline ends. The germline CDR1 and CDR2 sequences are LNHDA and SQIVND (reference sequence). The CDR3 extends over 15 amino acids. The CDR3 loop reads CASKPKGVRDHGYTF. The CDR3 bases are TGTGCCAGTAAGCCAAAGGGGGTCCGGGATCATGGCTACACCTTC. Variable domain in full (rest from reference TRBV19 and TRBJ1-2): DGGITQSPKYLFRKEGQNVTLSCEQNLNHDAMYWYRQDPGQGLRLIYYSQIVNDFQKGDIAEGYSVSREKKESFPLTVTSAQKNPTAFYLCASKPKGVRDHGYTFGSGTRLTVV.

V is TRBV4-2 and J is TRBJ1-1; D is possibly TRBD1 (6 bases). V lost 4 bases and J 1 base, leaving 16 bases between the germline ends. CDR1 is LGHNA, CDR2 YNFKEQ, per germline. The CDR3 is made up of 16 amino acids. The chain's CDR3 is CASSLQPDRSNTEAFF. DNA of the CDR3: TGTGCCAGCAGCCTACAACCCGACAGGTCGAACACTGAAGCTTTCTTT.

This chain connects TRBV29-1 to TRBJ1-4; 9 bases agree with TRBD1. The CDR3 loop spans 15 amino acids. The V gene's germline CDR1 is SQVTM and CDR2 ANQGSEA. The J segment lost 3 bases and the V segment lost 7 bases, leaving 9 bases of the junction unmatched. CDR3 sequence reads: CSAGTGTDSNEKLFF. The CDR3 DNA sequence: TGCAGCGCCGGGACAGGGACAGACTCTAATGAAAAACTGTTTTTT.

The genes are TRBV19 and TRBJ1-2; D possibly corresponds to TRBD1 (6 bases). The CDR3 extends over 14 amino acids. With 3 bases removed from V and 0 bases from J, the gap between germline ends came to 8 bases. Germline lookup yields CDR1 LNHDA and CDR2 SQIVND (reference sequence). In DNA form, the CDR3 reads TGTGCCAGTAGTATGCAGGGGTCTAACTATGGCTACACCTTC. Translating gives CASSMQGSNYGYTF. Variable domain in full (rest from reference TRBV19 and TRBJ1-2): DGGITQSPKYLFRKEGQNVTLSCEQNLNHDAMYWYRQDPGQGLRLIYYSQIVNDFQKGDIAEGYSVSREKKESFPLTVTSAQKNPTAFYLCASSMQGSNYGYTFGSGTRLTVV.